This T cell receptor beta chain was obtained from a study of cytotoxic CD8 clonotypes in ibrutinib-treated CLL. Overall study results and limits: Against age-matched healthy donors, baseline clonality ran higher and tracked circulating CD8+ T-cell counts. The study found clonality rose at ibrutinib response, then fell toward baseline at progression.

In the case of this clone: Antigen specificity is unknown.

TCRdb's copy holds only in-frame clones and misses some; the assay was immunoSEQ multiplex PCR. This table holds approximately 45,000 clones, 60% to 70% found once. The TCR originated in a human donor with chronic lymphocytic leukemia. The material was PBMCs, obtained after 24 months of ibrutinib treatment.

CDR3 sequence: CASSPRTDYGYTF. CDR3 nucleotides: TGTGCCAGCAGTCCTCGGACAGACTATGGCTACACCTTC. The chain links TRBV6-6 to TRBJ1-2; TRBD1 is a possible D gene (6 bases). Germline-derived CDR1 and CDR2 are MNHNY and SVGAGI (reference sequence). The CDR3 covers 13 residues. The V gene lost 5 bases and the J gene lost 3 bases, with 10 bases spanning the gap.